The clone carrying this TCR beta chain was detected only a few times. Its antigen remains unidentified. The CDR3 loop spans 17 amino acids. Trimming cost V 4 bases and J 3 bases; bases outside gene matches: 11. CDR1 and CDR2 (germline): LNHDA, SQIVND (reference sequence). Time point denoted: newly diagnosed GD, antithyroid drugs for less than 3 months. The TCR library used RNA extracted from PBMCs. The source of the sample is a study of regulatory T cells in long-lasting Graves disease. Whole-study findings and limits: Relative to new patients (approximately 1,000), persistent patients exhibited greater sharing of public clonotypes (about 3,000). Results may be inaccurate due to the small sample size.

Arm-PCR of CDR3 regions with iRepertoire HTBI primers generated TCR beta libraries. TCRdb analysed the multiplex PCR reads with MiXCR anew, one entry per CDR3 protein. The sample yields about 530,000 distinct CDR3 sequences, about 16% seen once. These data are also associated with another study on T cells in Graves' hyperthyroidism and ophthalmopathy. That study adds: Researchers ran a first-round RT-PCR on the TCR CDR3 using the HTBI primer set. By a 13 V-J model, ophthalmopathy was set apart from stable hyperthyroidism.

The rearrangement uses TRBV19 and TRBJ2-3; 9 nucleotides agree with TRBD1. The TCR was taken from a woman aged 35-65 years with Graves disease. The starting material was peripheral blood mononuclear cells (PBMCs), obtained at new diagnosis, from a patient treated with antithyroid drugs. CDR3 sequence: CASSRRTGVGSTDTQYF. In nucleotides, the CDR3 is TGTGCCAGTAGTAGGAGGACAGGGGTGGGTTCGACAGATACGCAGTATTTT.